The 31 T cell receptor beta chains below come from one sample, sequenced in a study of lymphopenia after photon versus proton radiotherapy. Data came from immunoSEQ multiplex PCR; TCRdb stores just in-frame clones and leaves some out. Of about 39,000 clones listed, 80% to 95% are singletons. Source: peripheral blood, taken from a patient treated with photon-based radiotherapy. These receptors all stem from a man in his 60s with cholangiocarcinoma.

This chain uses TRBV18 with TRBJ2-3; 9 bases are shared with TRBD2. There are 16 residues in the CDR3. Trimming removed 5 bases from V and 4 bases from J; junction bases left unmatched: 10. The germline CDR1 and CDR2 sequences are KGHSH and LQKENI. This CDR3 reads CASSTMASGASDTQYF. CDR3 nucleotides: TGTGCCAGCTCAACCATGGCTAGCGGGGCGTCAGATACGCAGTATTTT.

The CDR3 here is CASSLRQGNTGELFF. DNA of the CDR3: TGCGCCAGCAGCTTACGACAGGGGAACACCGGGGAGCTGTTTTTT. The V call is TRBV5-1, the J call TRBJ2-2, with TRBD1 matching 7 bases. The ends lost 2 bases at V and 1 base at J; junction bases unmatched: 2. This CDR3 spans 15 amino acids. The germline CDR1 and CDR2 sequences are SGHRS and YFSETQ.

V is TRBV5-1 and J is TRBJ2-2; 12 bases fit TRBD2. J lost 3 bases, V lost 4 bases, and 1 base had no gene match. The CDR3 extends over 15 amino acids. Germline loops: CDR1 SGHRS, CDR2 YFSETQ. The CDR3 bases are TGCGCCAGCAGCCGGACTAGCGGGGACACCGGGGAGCTGTTTTTT. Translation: CASSRTSGDTGELFF.

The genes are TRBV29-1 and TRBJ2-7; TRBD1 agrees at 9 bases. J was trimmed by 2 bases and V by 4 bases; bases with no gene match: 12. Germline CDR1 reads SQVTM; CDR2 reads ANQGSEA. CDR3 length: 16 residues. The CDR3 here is CSVVSTAGQGTYEQYF. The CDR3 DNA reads TGCAGCGTTGTATCAACCGCGGGACAGGGTACCTACGAGCAGTACTTC.

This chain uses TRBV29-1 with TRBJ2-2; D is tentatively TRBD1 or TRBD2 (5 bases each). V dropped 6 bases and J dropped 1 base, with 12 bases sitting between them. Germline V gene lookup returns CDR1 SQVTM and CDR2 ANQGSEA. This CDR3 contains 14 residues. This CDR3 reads CSVGETKNTGELFF. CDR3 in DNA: TGCAGCGTGGGGGAGACAAAGAACACCGGGGAGCTGTTTTTT.

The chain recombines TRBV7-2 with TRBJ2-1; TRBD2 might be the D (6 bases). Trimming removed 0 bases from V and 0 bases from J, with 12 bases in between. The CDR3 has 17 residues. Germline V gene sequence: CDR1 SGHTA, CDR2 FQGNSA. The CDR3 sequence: CASSLAIAASSYNEQFF. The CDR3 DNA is TGTGCCAGCAGCTTAGCGATAGCGGCGAGCTCCTACAATGAGCAGTTCTTC.

CDR3: CASSPGSTNTEAFF. CDR3 bases: TGTGCCAGCTCACCGGGGAGTACTAACACTGAAGCTTTCTTT. The V gene is TRBV18, the J gene TRBJ1-1, with unresolved D. With 3 bases removed from V and 2 bases from J, the gap between germline ends came to 10 bases. CDR3 length equals 14 residues. Germline CDR1 KGHSH, CDR2 LQKENI.

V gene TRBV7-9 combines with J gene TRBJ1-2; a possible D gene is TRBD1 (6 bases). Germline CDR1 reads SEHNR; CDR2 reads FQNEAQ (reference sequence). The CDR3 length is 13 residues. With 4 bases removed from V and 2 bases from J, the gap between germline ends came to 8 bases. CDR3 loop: CASSSGQNYGYTF. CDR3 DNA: TGTGCCAGCAGCTCCGGACAGAACTATGGCTACACCTTC.

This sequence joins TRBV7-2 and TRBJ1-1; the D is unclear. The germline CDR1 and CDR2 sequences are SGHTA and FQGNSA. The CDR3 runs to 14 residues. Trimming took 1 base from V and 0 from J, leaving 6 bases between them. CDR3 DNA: TGTGCCAGCAGCTTAGTAGTACTGAACACTGAAGCTTTCTTT. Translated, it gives CASSLVVLNTEAFF. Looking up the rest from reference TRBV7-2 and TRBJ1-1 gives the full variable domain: GAGVSQSPSNKVTEKGKDVELRCDPISGHTALYWYRQSLGQGLEFLIYFQGNSAPDKSGLPSDRFSAERTGGSVSTLTIQRTQQEDSAVYLCASSLVVLNTEAFFGQGTRLTVV.

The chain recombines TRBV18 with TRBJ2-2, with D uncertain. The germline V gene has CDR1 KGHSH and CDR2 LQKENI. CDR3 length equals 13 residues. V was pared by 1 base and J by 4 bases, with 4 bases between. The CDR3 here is CASSPQVTGELFF. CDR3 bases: TGTGCCAGCTCACCACAGGTCACCGGGGAGCTGTTTTTT.

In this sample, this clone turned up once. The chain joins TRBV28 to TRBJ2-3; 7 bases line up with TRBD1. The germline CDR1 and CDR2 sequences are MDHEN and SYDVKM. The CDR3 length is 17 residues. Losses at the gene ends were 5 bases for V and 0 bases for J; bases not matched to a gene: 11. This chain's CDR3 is CASSPLRQGKSTDTQYF. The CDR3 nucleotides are TGTGCCAGCAGTCCCTTAAGACAGGGAAAGAGCACAGATACGCAGTATTTT.

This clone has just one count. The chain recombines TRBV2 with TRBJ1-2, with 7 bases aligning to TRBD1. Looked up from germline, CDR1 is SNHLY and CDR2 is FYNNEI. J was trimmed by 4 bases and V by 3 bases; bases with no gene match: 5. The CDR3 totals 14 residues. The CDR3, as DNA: TGTGCCAGCAGTGATTTCGGGACAGCCTATGGCTACACCTTC. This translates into CASSDFGTAYGYTF.

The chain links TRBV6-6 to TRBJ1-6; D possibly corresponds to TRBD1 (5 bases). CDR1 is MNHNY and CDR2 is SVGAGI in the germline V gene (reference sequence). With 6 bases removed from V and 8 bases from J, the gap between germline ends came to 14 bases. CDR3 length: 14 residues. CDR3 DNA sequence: TGTGCCAGCAGCCGGAGGCGGGGGGATTCACCCCTCCACTTT. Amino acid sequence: CASSRRRGDSPLHF.

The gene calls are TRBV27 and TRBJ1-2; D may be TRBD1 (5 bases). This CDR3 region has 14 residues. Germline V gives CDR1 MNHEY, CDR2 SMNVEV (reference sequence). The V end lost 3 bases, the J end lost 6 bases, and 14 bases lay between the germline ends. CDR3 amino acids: CASSFGRGSNGYTF. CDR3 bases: TGTGCCAGCAGTTTTGGGCGGGGGTCTAATGGCTACACCTTC.

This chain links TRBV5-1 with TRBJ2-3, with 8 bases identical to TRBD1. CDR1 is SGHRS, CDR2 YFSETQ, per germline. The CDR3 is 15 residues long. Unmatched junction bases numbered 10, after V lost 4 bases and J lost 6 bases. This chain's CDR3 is CASSTGQGAADTQYF. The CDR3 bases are TGCGCCAGCAGCACTGGGCAGGGGGCCGCCGATACGCAGTATTTT.

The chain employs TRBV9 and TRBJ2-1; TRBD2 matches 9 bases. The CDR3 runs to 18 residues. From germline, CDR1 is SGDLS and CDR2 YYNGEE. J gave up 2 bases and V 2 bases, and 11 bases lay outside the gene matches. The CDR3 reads CASSVPYNSGRTYNEQFF. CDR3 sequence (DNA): TGTGCCAGCAGCGTCCCCTATAATAGCGGGAGAACCTACAATGAGCAGTTCTTC.

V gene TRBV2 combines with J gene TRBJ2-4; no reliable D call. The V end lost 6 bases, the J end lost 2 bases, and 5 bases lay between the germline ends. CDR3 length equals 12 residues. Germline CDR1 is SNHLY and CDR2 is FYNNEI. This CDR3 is CASRLSKNIQYF. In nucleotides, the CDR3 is TGTGCCAGCAGGCTGTCCAAAAACATTCAGTACTTC.

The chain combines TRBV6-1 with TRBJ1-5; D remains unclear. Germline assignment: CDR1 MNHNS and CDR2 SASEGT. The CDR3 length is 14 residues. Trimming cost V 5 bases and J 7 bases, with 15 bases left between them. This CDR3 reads CASSPREVGQPQHF. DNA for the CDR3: TGTGCCAGCAGTCCCCGTGAGGTTGGCCAGCCCCAGCATTTT.

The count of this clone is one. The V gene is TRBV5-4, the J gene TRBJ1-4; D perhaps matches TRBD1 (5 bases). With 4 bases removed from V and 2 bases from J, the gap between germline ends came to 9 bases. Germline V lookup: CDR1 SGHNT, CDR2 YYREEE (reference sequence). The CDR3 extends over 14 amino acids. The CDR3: CASSIRQTNEKLFF. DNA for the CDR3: TGTGCCAGCAGCATACGACAGACTAATGAAAAACTGTTTTTT. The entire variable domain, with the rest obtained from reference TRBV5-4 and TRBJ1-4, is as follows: ETGVTQSPTHLIKTRGQQVTLRCSSQSGHNTVSWYQQALGQGPQFIFQYYREEENGRGNFPPRFSGLQFPNYSSELNVNALELDDSALYLCASSIRQTNEKLFFGSGTQLSVL.

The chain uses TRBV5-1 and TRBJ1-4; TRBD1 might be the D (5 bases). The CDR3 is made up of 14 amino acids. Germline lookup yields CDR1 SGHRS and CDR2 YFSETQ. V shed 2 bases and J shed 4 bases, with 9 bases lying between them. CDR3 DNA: TGCGCCAGCAGCTTAGACAGCGGTAATGAAAAACTGTTTTTT. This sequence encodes CASSLDSGNEKLFF. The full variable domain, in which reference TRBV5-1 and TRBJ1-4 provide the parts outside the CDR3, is KAGVTQTPRYLIKTRGQQVTLSCSPISGHRSVSWYQQTPGQGLQFLFEYFSETQRNKGNFPGRFSGRQFSNSRSEMNVSTLELGDSALYLCASSLDSGNEKLFFGSGTQLSVL.

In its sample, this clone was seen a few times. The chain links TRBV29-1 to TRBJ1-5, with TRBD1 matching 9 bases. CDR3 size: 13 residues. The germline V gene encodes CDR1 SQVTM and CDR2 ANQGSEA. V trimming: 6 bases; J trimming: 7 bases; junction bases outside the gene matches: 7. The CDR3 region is CSVADRGRQPQHF. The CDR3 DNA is TGCAGCGTGGCGGACAGGGGCAGGCAGCCCCAGCATTTT.

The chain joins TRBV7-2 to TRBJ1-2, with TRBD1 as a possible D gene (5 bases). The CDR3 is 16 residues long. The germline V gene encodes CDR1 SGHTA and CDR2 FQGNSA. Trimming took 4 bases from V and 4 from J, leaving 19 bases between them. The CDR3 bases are TGTGCCAGCAGCTCGAATCCGCAGGGACCAGGCTATGGCTACACCTTC. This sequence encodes CASSSNPQGPGYGYTF.

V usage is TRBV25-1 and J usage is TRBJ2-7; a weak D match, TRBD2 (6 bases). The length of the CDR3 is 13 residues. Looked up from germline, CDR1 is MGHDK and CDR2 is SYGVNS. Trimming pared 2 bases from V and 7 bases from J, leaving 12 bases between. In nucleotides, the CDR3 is TGTGCCAGCAGTGAACCGGGACTGTGGGAGCAGTACTTC. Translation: CASSEPGLWEQYF.

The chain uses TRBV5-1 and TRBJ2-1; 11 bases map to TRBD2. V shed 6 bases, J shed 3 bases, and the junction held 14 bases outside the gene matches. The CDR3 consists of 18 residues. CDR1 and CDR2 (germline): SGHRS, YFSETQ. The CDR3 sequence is CASTPATSGVLGYNEQFF. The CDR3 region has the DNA TGCGCCAGCACGCCGGCGACTAGCGGGGTTTTGGGCTACAATGAGCAGTTCTTC.

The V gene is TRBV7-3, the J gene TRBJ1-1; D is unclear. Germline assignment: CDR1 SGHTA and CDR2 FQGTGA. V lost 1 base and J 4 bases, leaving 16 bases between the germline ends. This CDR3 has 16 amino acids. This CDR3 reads CASSLNRQTKGTEAFF. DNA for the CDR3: TGTGCCAGCAGCTTAAACCGTCAGACTAAGGGCACTGAAGCTTTCTTT.

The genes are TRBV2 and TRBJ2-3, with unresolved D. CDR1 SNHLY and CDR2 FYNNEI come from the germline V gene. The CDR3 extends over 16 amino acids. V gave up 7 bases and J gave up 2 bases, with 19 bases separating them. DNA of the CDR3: TGTGCCAGCACCGCAGAAGTGACCCAGGTCACAGATACGCAGTATTTT. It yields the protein CASTAEVTQVTDTQYF.

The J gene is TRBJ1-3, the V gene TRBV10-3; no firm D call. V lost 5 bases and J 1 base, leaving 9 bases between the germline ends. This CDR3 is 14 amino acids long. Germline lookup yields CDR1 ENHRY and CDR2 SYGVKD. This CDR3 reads CAISQTDSGNTIYF. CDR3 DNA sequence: TGTGCCATCAGTCAAACAGATTCTGGAAACACCATATATTTT.

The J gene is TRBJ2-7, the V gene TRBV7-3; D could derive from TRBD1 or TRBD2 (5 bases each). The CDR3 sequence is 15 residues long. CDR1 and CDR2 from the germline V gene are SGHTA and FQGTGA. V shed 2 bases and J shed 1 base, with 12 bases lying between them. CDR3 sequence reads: CASSLQGPSSYEQYF. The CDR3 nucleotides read TGTGCCAGCAGCTTACAGGGACCGAGTTCCTACGAGCAGTACTTC.

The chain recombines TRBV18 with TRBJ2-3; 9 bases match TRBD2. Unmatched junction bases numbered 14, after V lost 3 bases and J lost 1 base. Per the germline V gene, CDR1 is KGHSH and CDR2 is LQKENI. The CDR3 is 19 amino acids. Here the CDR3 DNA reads TGTGCCAGCTCACCCTTCTCCCCCCCCGCGGGAGGGGGCACAGATACGCAGTATTTT. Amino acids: CASSPFSPPAGGGTDTQYF.

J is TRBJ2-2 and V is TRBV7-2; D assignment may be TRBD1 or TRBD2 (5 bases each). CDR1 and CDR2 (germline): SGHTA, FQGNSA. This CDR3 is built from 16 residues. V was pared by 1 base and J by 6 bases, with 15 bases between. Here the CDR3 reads CASSLGGRLSAGELFF. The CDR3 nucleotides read TGTGCCAGCAGCTTAGGGGGACGGTTGAGTGCCGGGGAGCTGTTTTTT. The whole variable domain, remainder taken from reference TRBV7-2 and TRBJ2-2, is GAGVSQSPSNKVTEKGKDVELRCDPISGHTALYWYRQSLGQGLEFLIYFQGNSAPDKSGLPSDRFSAERTGGSVSTLTIQRTQQEDSAVYLCASSLGGRLSAGELFFGEGSRLTVL.

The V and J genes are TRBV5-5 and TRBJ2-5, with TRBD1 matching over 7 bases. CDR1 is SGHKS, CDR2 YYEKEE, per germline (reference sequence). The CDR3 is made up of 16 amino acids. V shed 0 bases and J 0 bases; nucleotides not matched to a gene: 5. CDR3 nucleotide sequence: TGTGCCAGCAGCTTGGGTGCACAGGGGAACCAAGAGACCCAGTACTTC. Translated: CASSLGAQGNQETQYF.